The entry that follows covers one TCR beta chain sequence. The antigen is unknown. Time point defined: time of PML onset. PML in natalizumab-treated patients developed after between roughly 16 and 60 months of natalizumab therapy. All PML patients were female, and all patients had earlier interferon beta. The source of the sample is a study of multiple sclerosis patients with progressive multifocal leukoencephalopathy. Study conclusions and caveats: PML-onset expanded TRB clones were detectable before and during natalizumab therapy.

This was a survey-level run. Here immunoSEQ multiplex PCR was the method, and the copy in TCRdb shows in-frame clones only, minus some. This sample has about 30,000 clones; around 83% occur once, and the top ten carry 9.5% to 15%. The trim removed 2 bases at V and 6 bases at J, leaving 6 bases unmatched. Germline values: CDR1 LNHNV, CDR2 YYDKDF (reference sequence). CDR3 length: 16 amino acids. The sample was PBMCs, taken from a patient treated with natalizumab. The chain couples TRBV15 to TRBJ2-1; 11 bases fit TRBD2. The TCR was taken from a woman aged 25 to 39 with progressive multifocal leukoencephalopathy. CDR3 in amino acids: CATSRHVTSGGNEQFF. For the CDR3, the DNA is TGTGCCACCAGCAGACACGTAACTAGCGGGGGCAATGAGCAGTTCTTC.